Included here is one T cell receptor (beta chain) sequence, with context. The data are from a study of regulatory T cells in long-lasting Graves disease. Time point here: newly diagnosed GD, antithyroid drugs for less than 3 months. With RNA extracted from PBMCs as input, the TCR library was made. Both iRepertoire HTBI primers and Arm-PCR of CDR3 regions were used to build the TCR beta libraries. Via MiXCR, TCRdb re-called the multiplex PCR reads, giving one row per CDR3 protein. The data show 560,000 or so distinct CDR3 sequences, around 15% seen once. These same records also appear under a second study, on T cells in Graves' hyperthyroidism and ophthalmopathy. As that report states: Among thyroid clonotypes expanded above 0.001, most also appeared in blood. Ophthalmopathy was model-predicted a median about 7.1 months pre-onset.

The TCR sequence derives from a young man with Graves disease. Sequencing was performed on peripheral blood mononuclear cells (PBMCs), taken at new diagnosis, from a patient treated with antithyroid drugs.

As DNA, the CDR3 is TGCAGCGGCGAACAGGGGAGGGATACGCAGTATTTT. Translating gives CSGEQGRDTQYF. The chain couples TRBV29-1 to TRBJ2-3; D possibly corresponds to TRBD1 (7 bases). With 7 bases removed from V and 6 bases from J, the gap between germline ends came to 14 bases. Germline-derived CDR1 and CDR2 are SQVTM and ANQGSEA. CDR3 length: 12 residues.